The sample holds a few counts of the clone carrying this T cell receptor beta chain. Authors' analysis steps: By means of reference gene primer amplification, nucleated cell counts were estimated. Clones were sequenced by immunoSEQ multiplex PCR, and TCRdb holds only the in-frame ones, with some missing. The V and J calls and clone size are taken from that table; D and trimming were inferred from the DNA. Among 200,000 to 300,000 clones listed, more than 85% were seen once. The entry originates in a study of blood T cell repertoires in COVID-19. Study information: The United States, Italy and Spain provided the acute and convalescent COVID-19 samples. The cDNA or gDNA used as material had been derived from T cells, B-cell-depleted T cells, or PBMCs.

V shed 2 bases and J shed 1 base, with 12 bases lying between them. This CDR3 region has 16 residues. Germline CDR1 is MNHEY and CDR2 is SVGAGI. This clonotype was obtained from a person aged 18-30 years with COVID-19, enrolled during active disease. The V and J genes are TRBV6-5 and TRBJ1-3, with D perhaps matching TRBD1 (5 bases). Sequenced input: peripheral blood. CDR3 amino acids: CASSYTGPPSGNTIYF. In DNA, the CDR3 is TGTGCCAGCAGTTACACAGGTCCCCCTTCTGGAAACACCATATATTTT.